Below, 11 T cell receptor beta chains from the same sample are listed, as sequenced in a study of OX40 agonist ivuxolimab in advanced cancers. Sequencing was performed with immunoSEQ multiplex PCR; in TCRdb, only in-frame clones are kept and a portion is missing. This table holds under 40,000 clones, around 80% found once. Sequenced here: CD4+ or CD8+ T cells sorted from blood, sampled in a trial of the OX40 agonist ivuxolimab. These TCRs come from an adult with an advanced solid tumor such as melanoma, head and neck, liver or kidney cancer.

The CDR3 region is CASSVSSVPQNIQYF. In nucleotides, the CDR3 is TGTGCCAGCAGCGTATCCAGCGTCCCCCAAAACATTCAGTACTTC. J is TRBJ2-4 and V is TRBV9; no firm D call. V gave up 1 base and J gave up 5 bases, with 13 bases separating them. This CDR3 region has 15 residues. CDR1 and CDR2 from the germline V gene are SGDLS and YYNGEE.

The genes are TRBV5-1 and TRBJ2-5; D unclear. Judging by the DNA end, TRBJ2-7 fits better; the J call may be wrong. CDR3 length equals 15 residues. Germline CDR1 reads SGHRS; CDR2 reads YFSETQ. This CDR3 reads CASSLEKGGTYEQYF. CDR3 DNA: TGCGCCAGCAGCTTGGAGAAGGGTGGCACCTACGAGCAGTACTTC.

This clone was observed a single time. The V gene is TRBV6-6, the J gene TRBJ1-1; 9 bases match TRBD1. The CDR3 has 15 residues. V shed 5 bases and J 6 bases; nucleotides not matched to a gene: 10. Germline CDR1 reads MNHNY; CDR2 reads SVGAGI (reference sequence). This CDR3 is CASSITGTGPAEAFF. The CDR3 bases are TGTGCCAGCAGTATTACCGGGACAGGGCCGGCTGAAGCTTTCTTT.

The rearrangement uses TRBV4-1 and TRBJ2-2, with D unclear. Germline CDR1 MGHRA, CDR2 YSYEKL. CDR3 length equals 14 residues. V gave up 0 bases and J gave up 6 bases, with 8 bases separating them. The CDR3 spells CASSQDLTAGELFF. CDR3 coding DNA: TGCGCCAGCAGCCAAGATCTGACGGCCGGGGAGCTGTTTTTT.

This chain links TRBV9 with TRBJ1-2; 7 positions match TRBD1. The CDR3 spans 13 residues. With V trimmed by 4 bases and J by 2 bases, 2 bases remained unmatched. CDR1 and CDR2 (germline): SGDLS, YYNGEE. CDR3 coding DNA: TGTGCCAGCAGCCGGGACAGCAACTATGGCTACACCTTC. Protein product: CASSRDSNYGYTF.

This chain joins TRBV28 and TRBJ1-2; D is uncertain. Trimming left V 1 base short and J 3 bases short, with 3 bases between. This CDR3 has 12 amino acids. CDR1 MDHEN and CDR2 SYDVKM come from the germline V gene. DNA for the CDR3: TGTGCCAGCAGTTTATACCACTATGGCTACACCTTC. The encoded protein is CASSLYHYGYTF.

This rearrangement joins TRBV11-2 to TRBJ2-7; 10 bases match TRBD2. V was pared by 1 base and J by 2 bases, with 8 bases of the junction left unmatched. This CDR3 is built from 17 residues. The V gene's germline CDR1 is SGHAT and CDR2 FQNNGV. CDR3 sequence: CASSLVLASGRPYEQYF. CDR3 DNA sequence: TGTGCCAGCAGCTTAGTGTTGGCTAGCGGGAGACCCTACGAGCAGTACTTC.

The rearrangement links TRBV2 to TRBJ1-4; no definite D call. V dropped 7 bases and J dropped 2 bases, with 8 bases sitting between them. The germline CDR1 and CDR2 sequences are SNHLY and FYNNEI. The CDR3 is 13 amino acids. The CDR3 DNA reads TGTGCCAGCAATGTAGGGACTAATGAAAAACTGTTTTTT. Its protein product is CASNVGTNEKLFF.

This clone appeared a single time. The V call is TRBV6-1, the J call TRBJ2-1; TRBD2 agrees at 7 bases. This CDR3 is built from 15 residues. Germline V gene lookup returns CDR1 MNHNS and CDR2 SASEGT. Trimming removed 5 bases from V and 0 bases from J; junction bases left unmatched: 4. CDR3 residues: CASSSLAGSYNEQFF. CDR3 sequence (DNA): TGTGCCAGCAGTTCGTTAGCGGGCTCCTACAATGAGCAGTTCTTC.

DNA for the CDR3: TGTGCCAGCAGCTTGGAGTCAGAATACCTCGACGAGCAGTACTTC. Translation: CASSLESEYLDEQYF. The chain combines TRBV5-5 with TRBJ2-7; no firm D call. V was trimmed by 0 bases and J by 5 bases, leaving 15 bases between them. The CDR3 consists of 15 residues. Germline V gene sequence: CDR1 SGHKS, CDR2 YYEKEE (reference sequence).

This chain links TRBV29-1 with TRBJ2-1, with D unresolved. The V gene's germline CDR1 is SQVTM and CDR2 ANQGSEA. This CDR3 is 13 amino acids long. Trimming took off 4 bases at V and 5 bases at J, with 12 bases between the two ends. The CDR3 DNA reads TGCAGCGTTGTCTTACTCCTCAACAATGAGCAGTTCTTC. Residues: CSVVLLLNNEQFF.